Given below is one T cell receptor beta chain in context. In the original analysis: Amplifying reference gene primers gave estimates of nucleated cell counts. Only in-frame clones appear in the TCRdb table, and some are missing; sequencing was by immunoSEQ multiplex PCR. The DNA gave D and trimming, while V, J and clone size come from that table. The sample records about 100,000 clones, roughly 90% being singletons. This entry comes from a study of blood T cell repertoires in COVID-19. Across the study: Whether acute or convalescent, the COVID-19 samples came from the United States, Italy and Spain. Nucleic acid was either cDNA or gDNA, and it came from T cells, B-cell-depleted T cells, or PBMCs.

With 2 bases removed from V and 8 bases from J, the gap between germline ends came to 12 bases. The CDR3 totals 14 residues. Germline-derived CDR1 and CDR2 are KGHSH and LQKENI. The receptor was isolated from a man aged 30-40 years in a cohort sampled during active COVID-19. What was sequenced was peripheral blood. The rearrangement uses TRBV18 and TRBJ1-4; D is perhaps TRBD1 (6 bases). CDR3: CASSPTGGAEKLFF. As DNA, the CDR3 is TGTGCCAGCTCACCAACGGGGGGGGCCGAAAAACTGTTTTTT.